This entry describes one T cell receptor (beta chain). As yet, its antigen is unknown. This sample stems from a study of graft-versus-host responses after intestinal transplantation. Across the whole study: Each patient got anti-thymocyte globulin induction, then tacrolimus and steroids for around 3 years.

Trimming pared 2 bases from V and 8 bases from J, leaving 21 bases between. The CDR3 is made up of 16 amino acids. Germline CDR1 LNHDA, CDR2 SQIVND (reference sequence). The table came from immunoSEQ multiplex PCR; TCRdb's copy has only in-frame clones and leaves some out. The sample contains some 31,000 clones, nearly 90% of which appear only once. Study-wide results and caveats: Detection of GvH clones occurred in recipient marrow, and some had their first appearance in ileum or blood.

The sequence derives from a human patient who received an intestinal transplant, so some T cells may come from the graft donor. The rearrangement joins TRBV19 to TRBJ1-1; D uncertain. Sample: PBMCs, taken around 480 days after intestinal transplantation. In DNA form, the CDR3 reads TGTGCCAGTAGTATATCCGGACCGGCGGGAGTTTGGGAAGCTTTCTTT. As protein: CASSISGPAGVWEAFF.